These T cell receptor beta chains were read from a single sample in a study of blood T cell repertoires in COVID-19. Method: immunoSEQ multiplex PCR; TCRdb's copy keeps in-frame clones and lacks some. The sample includes more than 350,000 clones, roughly 90% of them seen just once. The specimen sequenced was peripheral blood. The source is a woman in her 30s with COVID-19, enrolled during active disease. The CDR3 runs from the conserved cysteine through the conserved F or W. D genes are given only for firm matches. Only some rows state a clone size, as once, few, many or a class for expanded clones.

>.|.|TRBJ1-2|TRBV7-8|15
CASSPWDKPNYGYTF
TGTGCCAGCAGCCCGTGGGACAAACCAAACTATGGCTACACCTTC
>TRBD2|.|TRBJ2-1|TRBV6-5|14
CASSNGLAVNEQFF
TGTGCCAGCAGTAACGGACTAGCGGTAAATGAGCAGTTCTTC
>.|.|TRBJ1-1|TRBV4-1|13
CASSQRGGTEAFF
TGCGCCAGCAGCCAGCGGGGGGGAACTGAAGCTTTCTTT
>TRBD2|.|TRBJ2-5|TRBV7-2|17
CASSLVPAGGSQETQYF
TGTGCCAGCAGCTTAGTTCCAGCGGGGGGGTCCCAAGAGACCCAGTACTTC
>.|once|TRBJ2-2|TRBV2|14
CASSLNPESGELFF
TGTGCCAGCAGTTTGAACCCCGAGAGCGGGGAGCTGTTTTTT
>.|.|TRBJ2-6|TRBV7-9|15
CASSQRYSGANVLTF
TGTGCCAGCAGCCAACGGTACTCTGGGGCCAACGTCCTGACTTTC
>.|.|TRBJ2-1|TRBV27|14
CASRTGGSYNEQFF
TGTGCCAGCCGTACCGGGGGCTCCTACAATGAGCAGTTCTTC
>.|.|TRBJ2-3|TRBV5-6|16
CASSLGAAGWTDTQYF
TGTGCCAGCAGCTTGGGGGCGGCAGGGTGGACAGATACGCAGTATTTT
>TRBD2|.|TRBJ2-1|TRBV6-1|17
CASSARGGRAVRNEQFF
TGTGCCAGCAGTGCCAGGGGCGGGAGGGCCGTTAGAAATGAGCAGTTCTTC
>TRBD1|once|TRBJ2-1|TRBV5-4|15
CASSLAGQGSNEQFF
TGTGCCAGCAGCCTGGCGGGACAGGGTTCCAATGAGCAGTTCTTC
>.|.|TRBJ1-6|TRBV19|15
CASSQRREINSPLHF
TGTGCCAGTAGTCAGAGGAGGGAGATTAATTCACCCCTCCACTTT
>TRBD1|.|TRBJ1-5|TRBV18|15
CASSVGQGAGQPQHF
TGTGCCAGCTCAGTAGGACAGGGGGCTGGTCAGCCCCAGCATTTT
>.|.|TRBJ1-2|TRBV5-5|15
CASSLSTVPHYGYTF
TGTGCCAGCAGCCTCTCAACAGTTCCCCACTATGGCTACACCTTC
>TRBD1|.|TRBJ2-6|TRBV2|15
CASSVQGAGANVLTF
TGTGCCAGCAGTGTACAGGGGGCTGGGGCCAACGTCCTGACTTTC
>TRBD1|.|TRBJ2-5|TRBV11-3|14
CASSRIDRGETQYF
TGTGCCAGCAGCCGCATCGACAGGGGGGAGACCCAGTACTTC
>TRBD1|.|TRBJ1-2|TRBV6-6|13
CASSYRTGFGYTF
TGTGCCAGCAGTTACCGGACAGGGTTCGGCTACACCTTC
>.|.|TRBJ1-2|TRBV5-1|16
CASSLLVAGTNYGYTF
TGCGCCAGCAGCTTGTTGGTCGCAGGAACTAACTATGGCTACACCTTC
>.|.|TRBJ2-1|TRBV7-9|14
CASSLGTSHNEQFF
TGTGCCAGCAGCTTAGGTACTAGCCACAATGAGCAGTTCTTC
>.|.|TRBJ1-2|TRBV9|14
CASSVAQANYGYTF
TGTGCCAGCAGCGTAGCGCAGGCAAACTATGGCTACACCTTC
>.|.|TRBJ2-1|TRBV6-5|16
CASSYRGARSYNEQFF
TGTGCCAGCAGTTACCGGGGGGCCCGCTCCTACAATGAGCAGTTCTTC
>TRBD2|.|TRBJ2-5|TRBV6-2/TRBV6-3|12
CASSRRGGTQYF
TGTGCCAGCAGTCGTCGGGGGGGGACCCAGTACTTC
>.|once|TRBJ1-2|TRBV19|12
CASSTRDYGYTF
TGTGCCAGTAGTACCCGGGACTATGGCTACACCTTC
>TRBD2|.|TRBJ2-5|TRBV7-9|18
CASSLVLAGPTNGETQYF
TGTGCCAGCAGCTTAGTACTAGCGGGGCCTACTAACGGAGAGACCCAGTACTTC
>TRBD1|few|TRBJ1-6|TRBV4-2|15
CASSLGTGDNSPLHF
TGTGCCAGCAGCCTTGGGACAGGAGATAATTCACCCCTCCACTTT
>TRBD1|.|TRBJ1-2|TRBV4-3|15
CASSQPAIRDSGYTF
TGCGCCAGCAGCCAACCCGCAATAAGGGACAGCGGCTACACCTTC
>TRBD2|.|TRBJ2-5|TRBV2|15
CATNGRASGGETQYF
TGTGCCACCAACGGTAGGGCTAGCGGCGGAGAGACCCAGTACTTC
>TRBD2|.|TRBJ2-1|TRBV19|17
CASSKGTSGSINNEQFF
TGTGCCAGTAGTAAAGGGACTAGCGGGAGCATCAACAATGAGCAGTTCTTC
>TRBD1|.|TRBJ1-5|TRBV20-1|13
CSASQGERQPQHF
TGCAGTGCTAGTCAGGGGGAGAGGCAGCCCCAGCATTTT
>TRBD2|.|TRBJ2-2|TRBV5-1|16
CASGKGLAANTGELFF
TGCGCCAGCGGGAAGGGACTAGCGGCGAACACCGGGGAGCTGTTTTTT
>.|.|TRBJ2-5|TRBV18|12
CASSREVETQYF
TGTGCCAGCTCCCGCGAGGTGGAGACCCAGTACTTC
>.|.|TRBJ2-7|TRBV9|16
CASSVESRGFSYEQYF
TGTGCCAGCAGCGTAGAGAGCAGGGGTTTCTCCTACGAGCAGTACTTC
>.|.|TRBJ1-2|TRBV28|13
CASSFRGLEGYTF
TGTGCCAGCAGTTTCAGGGGATTAGAGGGCTACACCTTC
>.|.|TRBJ2-5|TRBV18|14
CASSPPASPETQYF
TGTGCCAGCTCACCACCGGCTAGCCCGGAGACCCAGTACTTC
>.|.|TRBJ2-3|TRBV7-9|15
CASSTGSGLTDTQYF
TGTGCCAGCAGCACGGGTAGCGGCCTCACAGATACGCAGTATTTT
>.|.|TRBJ2-1|TRBV6-5|13
CASSYGQGYEQFF
TGTGCCAGCAGTTACGGTCAGGGGTATGAGCAGTTCTTC
>TRBD1|.|TRBJ1-4|TRBV25-1|11
CAIGTGGKLFF
TGTGCCATCGGGACAGGGGGGAAACTGTTTTTT
>.|.|TRBJ1-2|TRBV27|15
CASSFSRGGEYGYTF
TGTGCCAGCAGTTTCTCACGGGGAGGGGAATATGGCTACACCTTC
>TRBD2|.|TRBJ2-1|TRBV4-2|15
CASSQVWRGGNEQFF
TGTGCCAGCAGCCAAGTGTGGCGGGGGGGCAATGAGCAGTTCTTC
>.|.|TRBJ1-4|TRBV9|12
CASSPRPGELFF
TGTGCCAGCAGCCCCCGACCTGGAGAACTGTTTTTT
>TRBD1|.|TRBJ1-2|TRBV28|16
CASSPPGTGVGYGYTF
TGTGCCAGCAGTCCTCCGGGGACAGGGGTGGGGTATGGCTACACCTTC
>.|.|TRBJ1-1|TRBV25-1|13
CASSEAANTEAFF
TGTGCCAGCAGTGAGGCCGCGAACACTGAAGCTTTCTTT